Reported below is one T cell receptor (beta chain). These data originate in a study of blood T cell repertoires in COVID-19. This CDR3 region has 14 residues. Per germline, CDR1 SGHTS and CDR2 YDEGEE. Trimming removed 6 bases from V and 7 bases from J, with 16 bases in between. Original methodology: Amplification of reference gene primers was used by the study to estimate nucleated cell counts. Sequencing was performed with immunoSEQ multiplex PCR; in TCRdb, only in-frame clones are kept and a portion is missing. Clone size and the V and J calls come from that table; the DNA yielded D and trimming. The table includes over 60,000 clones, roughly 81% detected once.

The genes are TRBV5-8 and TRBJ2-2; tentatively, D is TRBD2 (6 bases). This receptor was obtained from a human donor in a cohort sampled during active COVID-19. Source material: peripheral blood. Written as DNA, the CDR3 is TGTGCCAGCACCTCCCTCCGGGGGAGCGGGGAGCTGTTTTTT. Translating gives CASTSLRGSGELFF.